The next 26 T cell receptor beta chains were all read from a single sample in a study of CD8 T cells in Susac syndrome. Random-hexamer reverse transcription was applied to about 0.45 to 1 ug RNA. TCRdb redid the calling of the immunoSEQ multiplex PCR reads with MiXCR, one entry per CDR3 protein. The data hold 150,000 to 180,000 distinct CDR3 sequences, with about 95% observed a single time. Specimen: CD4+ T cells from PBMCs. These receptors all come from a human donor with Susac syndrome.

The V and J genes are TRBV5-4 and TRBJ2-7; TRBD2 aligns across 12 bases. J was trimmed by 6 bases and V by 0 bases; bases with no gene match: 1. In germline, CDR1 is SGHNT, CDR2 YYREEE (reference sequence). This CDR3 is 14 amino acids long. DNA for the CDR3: TGTGCCAGCAGCTTGGTGGGACTAGCGGGCGAGCAGTACTTC. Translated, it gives CASSLVGLAGEQYF.

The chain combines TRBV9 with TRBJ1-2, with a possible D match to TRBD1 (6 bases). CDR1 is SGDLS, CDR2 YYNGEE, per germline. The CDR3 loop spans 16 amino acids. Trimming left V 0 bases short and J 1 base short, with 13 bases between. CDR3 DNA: TGTGCCAGCAGCGTAGCACCGGGGGCCTATAACTATGGCTACACCTTC. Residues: CASSVAPGAYNYGYTF.

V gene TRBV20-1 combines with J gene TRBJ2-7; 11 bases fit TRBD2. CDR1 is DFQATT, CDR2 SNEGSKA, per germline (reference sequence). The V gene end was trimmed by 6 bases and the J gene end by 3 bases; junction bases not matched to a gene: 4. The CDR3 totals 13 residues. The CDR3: CSARLAGNYEQYF. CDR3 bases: TGCAGTGCCCGACTAGCGGGGAACTACGAGCAGTACTTC.

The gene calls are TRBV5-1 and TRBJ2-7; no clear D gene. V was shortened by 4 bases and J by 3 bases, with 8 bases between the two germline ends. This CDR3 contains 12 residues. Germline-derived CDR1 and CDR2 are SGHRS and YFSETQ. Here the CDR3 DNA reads TGCGCCAGCAGCGCCATGGGCTACGAGCAGTACTTC. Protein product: CASSAMGYEQYF. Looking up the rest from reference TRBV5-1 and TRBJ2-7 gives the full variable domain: KAGVTQTPRYLIKTRGQQVTLSCSPISGHRSVSWYQQTPGQGLQFLFEYFSETQRNKGNFPGRFSGRQFSNSRSEMNVSTLELGDSALYLCASSAMGYEQYFGPGTRLTVT.

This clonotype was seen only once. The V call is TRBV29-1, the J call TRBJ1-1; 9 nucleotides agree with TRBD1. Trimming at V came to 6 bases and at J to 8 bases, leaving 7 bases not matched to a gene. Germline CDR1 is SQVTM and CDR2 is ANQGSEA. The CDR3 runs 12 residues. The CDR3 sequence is CSVDRGGPEAFF. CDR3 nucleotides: TGCAGCGTCGACAGGGGGGGCCCAGAAGCTTTCTTT.

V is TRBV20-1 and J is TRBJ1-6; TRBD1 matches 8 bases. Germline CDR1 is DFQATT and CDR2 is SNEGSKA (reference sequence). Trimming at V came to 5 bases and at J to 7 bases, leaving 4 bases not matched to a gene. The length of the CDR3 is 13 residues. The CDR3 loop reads CSAETGVNSPLHF. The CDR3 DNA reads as TGCAGTGCTGAGACAGGGGTGAATTCACCCCTCCACTTT.

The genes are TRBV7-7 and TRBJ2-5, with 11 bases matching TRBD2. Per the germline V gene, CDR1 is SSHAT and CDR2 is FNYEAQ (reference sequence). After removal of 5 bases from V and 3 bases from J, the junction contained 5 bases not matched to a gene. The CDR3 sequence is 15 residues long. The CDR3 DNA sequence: TGTGCCAGCAGCCGTGGGACTAGCGGTAAAGAGACCCAGTACTTC. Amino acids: CASSRGTSGKETQYF.

The chain's CDR3 is CASTEREGLWYGYTF. The CDR3 nucleotides are TGTGCCAGCACCGAAAGGGAGGGGTTGTGGTATGGCTACACCTTC. The chain employs TRBV21-1 and TRBJ1-2. TRBV21-1 corresponds to a pseudogene. This CDR3 has 15 residues.

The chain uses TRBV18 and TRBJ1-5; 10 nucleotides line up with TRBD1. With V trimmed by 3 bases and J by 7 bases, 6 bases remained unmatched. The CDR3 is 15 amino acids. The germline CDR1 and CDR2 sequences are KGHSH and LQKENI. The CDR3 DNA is TGTGCCAGCTCACCGGGACAGGGGATAGGACAGCCCCAGCATTTT. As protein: CASSPGQGIGQPQHF.

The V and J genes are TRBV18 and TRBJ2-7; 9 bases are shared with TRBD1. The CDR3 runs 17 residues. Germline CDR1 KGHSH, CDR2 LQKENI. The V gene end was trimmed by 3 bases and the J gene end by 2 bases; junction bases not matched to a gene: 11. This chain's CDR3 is CASSPTSTDRGAYEQYF. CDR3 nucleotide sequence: TGTGCCAGCTCACCGACATCCACGGACAGGGGAGCCTACGAGCAGTACTTC. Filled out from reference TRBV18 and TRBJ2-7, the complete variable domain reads NAGVMQNPRHLVRRRGQEARLRCSPMKGHSHVYWYRQLPEEGLKFMVYLQKENIIDESGMPKERFSAEFPKEGPSILRIQQVVRGDSAAYFCASSPTSTDRGAYEQYFGPGTRLTVT.

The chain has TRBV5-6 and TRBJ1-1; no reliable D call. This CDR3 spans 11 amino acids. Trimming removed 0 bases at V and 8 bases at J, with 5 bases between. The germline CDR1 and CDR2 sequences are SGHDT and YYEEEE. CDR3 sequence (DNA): TGTGCCAGCAGCTTGGGGTTCGAAGCTTTCTTT. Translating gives CASSLGFEAFF.

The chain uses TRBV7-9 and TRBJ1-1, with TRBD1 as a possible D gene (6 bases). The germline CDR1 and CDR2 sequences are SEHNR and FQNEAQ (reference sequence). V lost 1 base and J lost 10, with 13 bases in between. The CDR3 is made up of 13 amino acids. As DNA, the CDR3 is TGTGCCAGCAGCTTAGAGGGAAAGGGGGGAGCTTTCTTT. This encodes CASSLEGKGGAFF.

Here the CDR3 DNA reads TGTGCCAGCAGTTCCTTATCCTTGGACAGGGTGAGTCAGCCCCAGCATTTT. It yields the protein CASSSLSLDRVSQPQHF. The chain carries TRBV12-3 or TRBV12-4 and TRBJ1-5; 8 bases align to TRBD1. CDR3 length: 17 residues. V shed 4 bases, J shed 6 bases, and the junction held 14 bases outside the gene matches.

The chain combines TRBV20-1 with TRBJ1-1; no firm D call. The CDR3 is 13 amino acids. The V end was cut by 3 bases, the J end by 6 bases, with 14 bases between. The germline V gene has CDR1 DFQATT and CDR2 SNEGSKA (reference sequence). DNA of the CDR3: TGCAGTGCTAGTGCGTGGGGAGTCCCTGAAGCTTTCTTT. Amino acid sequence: CSASAWGVPEAFF.

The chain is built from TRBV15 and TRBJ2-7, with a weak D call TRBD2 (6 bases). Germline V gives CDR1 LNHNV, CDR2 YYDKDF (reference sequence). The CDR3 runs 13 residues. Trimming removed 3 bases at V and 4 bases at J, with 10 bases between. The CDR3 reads CATSREGGYEQYF. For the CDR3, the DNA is TGTGCCACCAGCAGGGAGGGTGGGTACGAGCAGTACTTC.

As DNA, the CDR3 is TGTGCCACCAGCACCGGGACTAGCGGGCCCCAAGAGACCCAGTACTTC. As protein: CATSTGTSGPQETQYF. The V gene is TRBV15, the J gene TRBJ2-5, with 12 bases that match TRBD2. The CDR3 consists of 16 residues. V lost 4 bases and J lost 1; bases outside the gene matches: 4. The germline V gene encodes CDR1 LNHNV and CDR2 YYDKDF (reference sequence).

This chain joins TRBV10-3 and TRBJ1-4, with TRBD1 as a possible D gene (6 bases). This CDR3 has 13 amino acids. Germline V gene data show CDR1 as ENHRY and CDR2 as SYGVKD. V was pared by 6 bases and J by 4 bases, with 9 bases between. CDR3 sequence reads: CAIRRTDNEKLFF. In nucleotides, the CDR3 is TGTGCCATCAGGAGGACAGATAATGAAAAACTGTTTTTT.

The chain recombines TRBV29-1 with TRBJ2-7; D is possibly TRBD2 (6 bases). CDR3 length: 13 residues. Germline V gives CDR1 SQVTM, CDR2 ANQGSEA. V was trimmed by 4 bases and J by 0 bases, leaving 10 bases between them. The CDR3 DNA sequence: TGCAGCGTTGCGGACGGGAGCTCCTACGAGCAGTACTTC. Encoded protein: CSVADGSSYEQYF.

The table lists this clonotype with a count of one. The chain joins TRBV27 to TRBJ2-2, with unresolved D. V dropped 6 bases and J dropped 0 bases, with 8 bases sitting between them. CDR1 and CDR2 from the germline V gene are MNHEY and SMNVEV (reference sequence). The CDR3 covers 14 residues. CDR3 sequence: CASRKNANTGELFF. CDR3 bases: TGTGCCAGCAGAAAGAACGCGAACACCGGGGAGCTGTTTTTT.

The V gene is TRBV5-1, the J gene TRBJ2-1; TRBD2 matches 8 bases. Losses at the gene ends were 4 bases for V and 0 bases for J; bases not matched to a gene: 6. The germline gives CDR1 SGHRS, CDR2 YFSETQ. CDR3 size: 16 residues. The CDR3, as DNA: TGCGCCAGCAGCCCCGGGGGGGGCAGCTCCTACAATGAGCAGTTCTTC. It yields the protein CASSPGGGSSYNEQFF.

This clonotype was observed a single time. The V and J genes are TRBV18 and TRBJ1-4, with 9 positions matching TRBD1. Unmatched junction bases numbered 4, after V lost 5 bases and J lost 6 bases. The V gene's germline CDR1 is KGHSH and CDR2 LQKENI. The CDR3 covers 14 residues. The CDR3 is CASSAQGAHEKLFF. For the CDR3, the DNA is TGTGCCAGCTCAGCACAGGGGGCGCATGAAAAACTGTTTTTT.

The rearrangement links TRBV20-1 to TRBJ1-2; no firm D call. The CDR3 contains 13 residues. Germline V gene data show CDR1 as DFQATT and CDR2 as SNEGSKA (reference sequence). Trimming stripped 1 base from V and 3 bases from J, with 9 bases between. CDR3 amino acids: CSARAAGDYGYTF. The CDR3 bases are TGCAGTGCTAGAGCCGCGGGAGACTATGGCTACACCTTC.

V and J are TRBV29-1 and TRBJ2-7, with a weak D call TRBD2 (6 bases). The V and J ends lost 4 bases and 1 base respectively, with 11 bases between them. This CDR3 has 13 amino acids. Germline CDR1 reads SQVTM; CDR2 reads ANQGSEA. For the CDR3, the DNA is TGCAGCGTTGGAGGGGACTCATCCTACGAGCAGTACTTC. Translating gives CSVGGDSSYEQYF.

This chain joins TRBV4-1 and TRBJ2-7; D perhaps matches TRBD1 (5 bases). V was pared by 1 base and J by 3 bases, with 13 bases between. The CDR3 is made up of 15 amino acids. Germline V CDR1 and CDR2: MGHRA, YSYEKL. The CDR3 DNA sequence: TGCGCCAGCAGCCAAGTTGAACGCCAGGGCTACGAGCAGTACTTC. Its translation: CASSQVERQGYEQYF.

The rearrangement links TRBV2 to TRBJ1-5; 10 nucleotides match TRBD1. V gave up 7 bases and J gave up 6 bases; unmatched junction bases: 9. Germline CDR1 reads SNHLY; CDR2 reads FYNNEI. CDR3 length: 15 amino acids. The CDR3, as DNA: TGTGCCAGCACCCTCCGGACAGGGGGGGGTCAGCCCCAGCATTTT. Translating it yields CASTLRTGGGQPQHF.

CDR3 in amino acids: CASSLAGMEKLFF. The DNA for the CDR3 is TGTGCCAGCAGTTTAGCAGGGATGGAAAAACTGTTTTTT. The rearrangement joins TRBV12-3 or TRBV12-4 to TRBJ1-4; D gene unclear. Between the trimmed V and J ends, which lost 0 bases and 8 bases, there was a span of 7 bases. The CDR3 is made up of 13 amino acids.